These 28 T cell receptor beta chains were sequenced from one sample in a study of T cell responses to AZD1222 COVID-19 vaccine. This table comes from immunoSEQ multiplex PCR, and its TCRdb copy is limited to in-frame clones, with some not included. The sample contains 98,000 or so clones, 88% of which appear only once. This sample comprised peripheral blood, obtained on day 0 of AZD1222 vaccination. These receptor sequences come from an adult in good health.

The chain is built from TRBV7-2 and TRBJ1-4; D remains ambiguous. Trimming pared 0 bases from V and 1 base from J, leaving 12 bases between. Germline values: CDR1 SGHTA, CDR2 FQGNSA. The CDR3 loop spans 17 amino acids. The CDR3 DNA sequence: TGTGCCAGCAGCTTAGCTCTGCAGTTCCTAACTAATGAAAAACTGTTTTTT. Protein sequence: CASSLALQFLTNEKLFF.

The chain joins TRBV9 to TRBJ1-2, with TRBD1 matching over 7 bases. J was trimmed by 8 bases and V by 4 bases; bases with no gene match: 11. The CDR3 loop spans 14 amino acids. Germline CDR1 and CDR2: SGDLS and YYNGEE. In nucleotides, the CDR3 is TGTGCCAGCAGCCGACAGGGAATAGGGGAAGGCTACACCTTC. Translation: CASSRQGIGEGYTF.

V gene TRBV3-1 (or the pseudogene TRBV3-2) combines with J gene TRBJ2-7; a weak D match, TRBD1 (6 bases). Germline-derived CDR1 and CDR2 are LGHDT and YNNKEL (reference sequence). V was clipped by 2 bases and J by 2 bases, with 13 bases between them. This CDR3 is 15 amino acids long. In DNA form, the CDR3 reads TGTGCCAGCAGCCAAACCCGGGACAAAACCTACGAGCAGTACTTC. Residues: CASSQTRDKTYEQYF.

Regarding this clone: The sample carries other DNA sequences with the same CDR3. This rearrangement joins TRBV5-1 to TRBJ1-3; D remains unclear. The V end was cut by 0 bases, the J end by 2 bases, with 6 bases between. CDR1 SGHRS and CDR2 YFSETQ come from the germline V gene. The CDR3 runs 14 residues. The DNA of the CDR3 is TGCGCCAGCAGCTTGGGTGGCACTGGAAACACCATATATTTT. As protein: CASSLGGTGNTIYF.

The J gene is TRBJ2-7, the V gene TRBV18, with 10 bases that match TRBD2. The junction had 13 bases not matched to a gene; V was cut back by 6 bases and J by 5 bases. Germline V gives CDR1 KGHSH, CDR2 LQKENI. The CDR3 has 16 amino acids. The CDR3 sequence: CASSWDRAGGPNEQYF. CDR3 bases: TGTGCCAGCTCCTGGGATCGAGCGGGAGGGCCCAACGAGCAGTACTTC.

This clone was detected a few times. This chain links TRBV6-6 with TRBJ1-1; D unresolved. V shed 2 bases and J shed 9 bases, with 7 bases lying between them. Germline V gene lookup returns CDR1 MNHNY and CDR2 SVGAGI (reference sequence). The CDR3 length is 11 residues. CDR3 loop: CASSYVSKAFF. As DNA, the CDR3 is TGTGCCAGCAGTTACGTCAGCAAAGCTTTCTTT.

This chain links TRBV5-5 with TRBJ2-2, with D possibly TRBD1 on 6 matching bases. The CDR3 runs 14 residues. V lost 4 bases and J 3 bases, leaving 10 bases between the germline ends. Germline V gene data show CDR1 as SGHKS and CDR2 as YYEKEE (reference sequence). DNA for the CDR3: TGTGCCAGCAGCCCCTGGACAGACACCGGGGAGCTGTTTTTT. Translating gives CASSPWTDTGELFF.

The chain carries TRBV5-6 and TRBJ1-1; no clear D. The CDR3 has 16 amino acids. V lost 4 bases and J lost 3, with 19 bases in between. The germline gives CDR1 SGHDT, CDR2 YYEEEE. CDR3 sequence (DNA): TGTGCCAGCAGCAACGGAGGTCTCAACGAGGACACTGAAGCTTTCTTT. Translation gives CASSNGGLNEDTEAFF.

CDR3 in amino acids: CASSLNFGGAEAFF. The CDR3 nucleotides read TGTGCCAGCAGCTTAAACTTCGGCGGGGCTGAAGCTTTCTTT. J is TRBJ1-1 and V is TRBV7-3; D is unclear. Trimming shortened V by 1 base and J by 6 bases, and 12 bases separated the two germline ends. Per germline, CDR1 SGHTA and CDR2 FQGTGA. The CDR3 consists of 14 residues.

This rearrangement joins TRBV2 to TRBJ1-2; D ambiguous. From germline, CDR1 is SNHLY and CDR2 FYNNEI. The V end lost 6 bases, the J end lost 7 bases, and 15 bases lay between the germline ends. This CDR3 spans 13 amino acids. The CDR3 reads CASREHGPRGYTF. The CDR3 DNA is TGTGCCAGCAGAGAACATGGGCCTCGTGGCTACACCTTC.

V usage is TRBV7-9 and J usage is TRBJ1-4; the D gene is possibly TRBD1 (5 bases). Germline loops: CDR1 SEHNR, CDR2 FQNEAQ (reference sequence). The CDR3 contains 16 residues. V gave up 1 base and J gave up 2 bases, with 11 bases separating them. CDR3: CASSLGGVFTNEKLFF. CDR3 bases: TGTGCCAGCAGCTTAGGAGGGGTGTTCACTAATGAAAAACTGTTTTTT.

V gene TRBV19 combines with J gene TRBJ1-5, with a tentative D call TRBD1 (5 bases). Trimming took off 3 bases at V and 3 bases at J, with 6 bases between the two ends. The germline CDR1 and CDR2 sequences are LNHDA and SQIVND (reference sequence). The CDR3 contains 13 residues. As DNA, the CDR3 is TGTGCCAGTAGTATGGGGGTCAATCAGCCCCAGCATTTT. It is translated as CASSMGVNQPQHF.

The CDR3 region has the DNA TGTGCCAGCAGTTTTCAGATAGGGGGCCAAAGGGAGCAGTACTTC. Translating gives CASSFQIGGQREQYF. The rearrangement uses TRBV28 and TRBJ2-7; TRBD1 matches at 7 bases. Germline CDR1 and CDR2: MDHEN and SYDVKM. This CDR3 region has 15 residues. Trimming at V came to 3 bases and at J to 7 bases, leaving 12 bases not matched to a gene. Looking up the rest from reference TRBV28 and TRBJ2-7 gives the full variable domain: DVKVTQSSRYLVKRTGEKVFLECVQDMDHENMFWYRQDPGLGLRLIYFSYDVKMKEKGDIPEGYSVSREKKERFSLILESASTNQTSMYLCASSFQIGGQREQYFGPGTRLTVT.

The chain links TRBV11-3 to TRBJ2-1, with 16 nucleotides matching TRBD2. Germline CDR1 reads SGHNT; CDR2 reads YENEEA. The ends lost 2 bases at V and 8 bases at J; junction bases unmatched: 6. The CDR3 extends over 17 amino acids. CDR3 in amino acids: CASSLPGTSGGADEQFF. The CDR3 DNA follows: TGTGCCAGCAGCTTACCCGGGACTAGCGGGGGGGCGGATGAGCAGTTCTTC. Based on the CDR3 plus reference TRBV11-3 and TRBJ2-1, the full variable domain is EAGVVQSPRYKIIEKKQPVAFWCNPISGHNTLYWYLQNLGQGPELLIRYENEEAVDDSQLPKDRFSAERLKGVDSTLKIQPAELGDSAVYLCASSLPGTSGGADEQFFGPGTRLTVL.

This chain uses TRBV7-3 with TRBJ1-1; no definite D call. Germline CDR1 reads SGHTA; CDR2 reads FQGTGA. This CDR3 spans 20 amino acids. The V and J ends lost 1 base and 1 base respectively, with 25 bases between them. CDR3 amino acids: CASSLSPPNPTRNRNTEAFF. The CDR3 coding sequence is TGTGCCAGCAGCTTAAGCCCCCCGAACCCAACAAGAAACAGGAACACTGAAGCTTTCTTT.

The V gene is TRBV28, the J gene TRBJ1-5; D gene ambiguous. V lost 6 bases to trimming and J lost 7 bases, with 16 bases between them. This CDR3 contains 14 residues. Germline CDR1 reads MDHEN; CDR2 reads SYDVKM. This CDR3 reads CASSPLGAGQPQHF. Here the CDR3 DNA reads TGTGCCAGCAGCCCCCTCGGCGCCGGGCAGCCCCAGCATTTT.

DNA of the CDR3: TGTGCCAGCAGCCTTAGGGACAGGGTCAGGAATCAGCCCCAGCATTTT. It is translated as CASSLRDRVRNQPQHF. The chain couples TRBV7-8 to TRBJ1-5; 9 bases agree with TRBD1. CDR1 SGHVS and CDR2 FQNEAQ come from the germline V gene. J lost 4 bases, V lost 5 bases, and 9 bases had no gene match. The CDR3 sequence is 16 residues long.

The rearrangement joins TRBV7-2 to TRBJ1-2, with 10 bases matching TRBD1. The germline CDR1 and CDR2 sequences are SGHTA and FQGNSA. The CDR3 has 13 amino acids. The junction had 6 bases not matched to a gene; V was cut back by 5 bases and J by 9 bases. CDR3 protein: CASSQGTGVSYTF. The DNA of the CDR3 is TGTGCCAGCAGCCAAGGGACAGGGGTGAGCTACACCTTC. The complete variable domain, with remaining parts taken from reference TRBV7-2 and TRBJ1-2, reads GAGVSQSPSNKVTEKGKDVELRCDPISGHTALYWYRQSLGQGLEFLIYFQGNSAPDKSGLPSDRFSAERTGGSVSTLTIQRTQQEDSAVYLCASSQGTGVSYTFGSGTRLTVV.

The chain joins TRBV3-1 (or the pseudogene TRBV3-2) to TRBJ1-6; 10 bases map to TRBD1. This CDR3 spans 16 amino acids. Germline CDR1 and CDR2: LGHDT and YNNKEL (reference sequence). V lost 2 bases, J lost 10 bases, and 8 bases stayed unmatched. CDR3 sequence: CASSQSRTGGGSPLHF. CDR3 bases: TGTGCCAGCAGCCAATCCCGGACAGGGGGAGGCTCACCCCTCCACTTT.

The chain uses TRBV7-9 and TRBJ1-6, with a tentative D call TRBD1 (5 bases). The germline V gene has CDR1 SEHNR and CDR2 FQNEAQ (reference sequence). The CDR3 is 13 residues long. The V gene lost 3 bases and the J gene lost 9 bases, with 9 bases spanning the gap. The CDR3 here is CASSLGGSSPLHF. In nucleotides, the CDR3 is TGTGCCAGCAGCTTGGGGGGGAGTTCACCCCTCCACTTT.

This chain joins TRBV29-1 and TRBJ2-7; D remains ambiguous. Trimming took 6 bases from V and 2 from J, leaving 14 bases between them. The V gene's germline CDR1 is SQVTM and CDR2 ANQGSEA. The CDR3 contains 13 residues. CDR3 DNA sequence: TGCAGCGTCCTTTCCTTTTCGCCCTACGAGCAGTACTTC. It is translated as CSVLSFSPYEQYF.

The rearrangement links TRBV19 to TRBJ2-5, with 8 nucleotides matching TRBD1. The germline V gene encodes CDR1 LNHDA and CDR2 SQIVND (reference sequence). The trim removed 6 bases at V and 5 bases at J, leaving 11 bases unmatched. CDR3 length equals 15 residues. CDR3 nucleotide sequence: TGTGCCAGTAGCGTCTCAGGGGGCTCGGTGGAGACCCAGTACTTC. Amino acids: CASSVSGGSVETQYF.

This clone was seen a single time. V gene TRBV4-2 combines with J gene TRBJ1-2; D gene ambiguous. The CDR3 is 15 amino acids. Germline CDR1 LGHNA, CDR2 YNFKEQ. V lost 2 bases and J lost 0, with 10 bases in between. CDR3 sequence reads: CASSQRFIANYGYTF. The CDR3, as DNA: TGTGCCAGCAGCCAAAGGTTCATAGCTAACTATGGCTACACCTTC.

The V call is TRBV4-2, the J call TRBJ2-7, with no clear D. The V end was cut by 0 bases, the J end by 4 bases, with 13 bases between. The CDR3 has 15 amino acids. The germline CDR1 and CDR2 sequences are LGHNA and YNFKEQ. CDR3 protein: CASSQDYLNGYEQYF. The CDR3 region has the DNA TGTGCCAGCAGCCAAGACTACCTAAACGGTTACGAGCAGTACTTC.

The V gene is TRBV12-3 or TRBV12-4, the J gene TRBJ1-1; no firm D call. The length of the CDR3 is 13 residues. With 8 bases removed from V and 3 bases from J, the gap between germline ends came to 13 bases. The CDR3 sequence is CASLQWRDTEAFF. CDR3 nucleotides: TGTGCCAGCCTACAGTGGCGGGACACTGAAGCTTTCTTT.

The chain recombines TRBV28 with TRBJ2-5; D remains ambiguous. This CDR3 comprises 13 residues. Per the germline V gene, CDR1 is MDHEN and CDR2 is SYDVKM. Trimming stripped 8 bases from V and 2 bases from J, with 12 bases between. The CDR3: CASAILGQETQYF. DNA of the CDR3: TGTGCCAGCGCAATCCTAGGTCAAGAGACCCAGTACTTC.

The chain links TRBV28 to TRBJ1-1; possible D gene TRBD1, 5 bases. Germline loops: CDR1 MDHEN, CDR2 SYDVKM. Trimming removed 4 bases at V and 5 bases at J, with 17 bases between. The CDR3 sequence is 15 residues long. The CDR3 nucleotides read TGTGCCAGCAGTTCACCGGGGAGGGGCAGAACTGAAGCTTTCTTT. Translation gives CASSSPGRGRTEAFF. The variable domain in full, with the rest retrieved from reference TRBV28 and TRBJ1-1, is DVKVTQSSRYLVKRTGEKVFLECVQDMDHENMFWYRQDPGLGLRLIYFSYDVKMKEKGDIPEGYSVSREKKERFSLILESASTNQTSMYLCASSSPGRGRTEAFFGQGTRLTVV.

This chain connects TRBV9 to TRBJ2-2; 12 bases line up with TRBD2. The CDR3 totals 19 residues. Trimming removed 4 bases from V and 5 bases from J; junction bases left unmatched: 15. Germline V gives CDR1 SGDLS, CDR2 YYNGEE. The CDR3 region has the DNA TGTGCCAGCAGCCCCCGCAAATCAAGACTAGCGGGAGATACCGGGGAGCTGTTTTTT. Translated, it gives CASSPRKSRLAGDTGELFF.